Listed below are T cell receptor beta chains from one sample, sequenced in a study of cytomegalovirus exposure and HLA in healthy donors. Assay: immunoSEQ multiplex PCR; the TCRdb copy retains only in-frame clones and omits some. The repertoire has about 120,000 clones, roughly nine tenths of them found once; the top ten carry about 1%. The specimen was PBMCs. These receptors came from a woman under 30 in good health and CMV-seronegative. Both conserved end residues are part of each CDR3. The order of the fields is clone size, J gene, D gene, V gene, CDR3 DNA, CDR3 protein. A D gene is named only where the DNA matches it firmly. Not every row has a clone size; where given, it reads once, few, many or a size class.

>-|TRBJ1-1|-|TRBV29-1
TGCAGCGTGGCCGGACTGTCGAACACTGAAGCTTTCTTT
CSVAGLSNTEAFF
>-|TRBJ2-7|-|TRBV5-6
TGTGCCAGCAGCTTGGCCGGCGAGCAGTACTTC
CASSLAGEQYF
>-|TRBJ1-1|-|TRBV18
TGTGCCAGCTCACCCTCTACGGTGAACACTGAAGCTTTCTTT
CASSPSTVNTEAFF
>-|TRBJ2-1|TRBD1|TRBV7-6
TGTGCCAGTGAGACCGGGACAGGAGCCTACAATGAGCAGTTCTTC
CASETGTGAYNEQFF
>-|TRBJ1-6|-|TRBV28
TGTGCCACCCCGGGTAGGCAGGGGAATTCACCCCTCCACTTT
CATPGRQGNSPLHF
>-|TRBJ2-1|TRBD1|TRBV2
TGTGCCAGCAGTAGCGGACAGGGTCTATTGGTCTTC
CASSSGQGLLVF
>few|TRBJ1-1|-|TRBV5-1
TGCGCCAGCAGCTGGAGTGAAGGCCGCACTGAAGCTTTCTTT
CASSWSEGRTEAFF
>-|TRBJ1-1|-|TRBV6-5
TGTGCCAGCTCTCAGGGCGCTGAAGCTTTCTTT
CASSQGAEAFF
>-|TRBJ2-5|TRBD2|TRBV28
TGTGCCAGCAGTTTAGACGGGAGGGGGACCCAGTACTTC
CASSLDGRGTQYF
>-|TRBJ1-5|-|TRBV2
TGTGCCAGCAGTGCGGTGCGGACAGAGGACAATCAGCCCCAGCATTTT
CASSAVRTEDNQPQHF
>once|TRBJ2-5|-|TRBV2
TGTGCCAGCAGTGAAGCGCGAGAGACCCAGTACTTC
CASSEARETQYF
>-|TRBJ1-3|TRBD1|TRBV9
TGTGCCAGCAGCGTAGGGCAGGGGGTACGCTCTGGAAACACCATATATTTT
CASSVGQGVRSGNTIYF
>-|TRBJ1-4|-|TRBV25-1
TGTGCCAGCAGTGAACGGGAAAAACTGTTTTTT
CASSEREKLFF
>-|TRBJ1-2|TRBD1|TRBV7-2
TGTGCCAGCAGCCCTCGTGTACCCCGGACAGGGGAAATCTATGGCTACACCTTC
CASSPRVPRTGEIYGYTF
>-|TRBJ1-1|-|TRBV5-5
TGTGCCAGCAGCTTGAACGGGGGCACTGAAGCTTTCTTT
CASSLNGGTEAFF
>-|TRBJ1-2|TRBD1|TRBV9
TGTGCCAGCAGCGAGCCTGGACAGGGCTACTATGGCTACACCTTC
CASSEPGQGYYGYTF
>-|TRBJ2-1|TRBD2|TRBV11-2
TGTGCCAGCAGCCATAGCGGGACAACCTACAATGAGCAGTTCTTC
CASSHSGTTYNEQFF